This T cell receptor (beta chain) was recorded in a study of breast tumors, draining lymph nodes, adjacent tissues. The study, taken as a whole, reports: Tumors had less TCR diversity than lymph nodes, more than nontumor tissue.

The CDR3 is 15 residues long. Germline V gene sequence: CDR1 SGHTA, CDR2 FQGNSA. From the multiplex PCR reads, TCRdb called clonotypes with MiXCR, one entry per CDR3 protein. The repertoire holds 250,000 or so distinct CDR3 sequences, with more than 30% as singletons. Breast cancer patients provided tissue from their axillary draining lymph nodes. This clonotype was observed a handful of times. The antigen is unknown. A read error may explain this, as a much larger clone is one base away. The TCR was taken from a female donor with breast cancer. Some clones in this sample may be carry-over from other donors' samples. The sample consisted of axillary lymph node tissue. The genes are TRBV7-2 and TRBJ1-2; no definite D call. CDR3: CASSLGPDSNYGYPF. The CDR3 bases are TGTGCCAGCAGCTTAGGGCCGGACTCTAACTATGGCTACCCCTTC.